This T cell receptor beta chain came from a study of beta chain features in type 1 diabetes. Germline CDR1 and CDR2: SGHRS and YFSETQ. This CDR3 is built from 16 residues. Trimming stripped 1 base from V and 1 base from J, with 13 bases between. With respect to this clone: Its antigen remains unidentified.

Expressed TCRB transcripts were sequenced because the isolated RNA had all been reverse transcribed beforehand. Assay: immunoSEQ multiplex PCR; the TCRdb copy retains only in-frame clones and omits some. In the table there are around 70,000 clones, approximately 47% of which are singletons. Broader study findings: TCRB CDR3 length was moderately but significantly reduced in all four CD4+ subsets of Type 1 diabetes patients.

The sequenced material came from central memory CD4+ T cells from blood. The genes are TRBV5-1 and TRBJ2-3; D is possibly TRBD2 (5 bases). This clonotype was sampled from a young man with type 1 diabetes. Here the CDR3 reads CASSLRSSEGTDTQYF. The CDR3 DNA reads TGCGCCAGCAGCTTGCGGAGTAGCGAGGGCACAGATACGCAGTATTTT.